What follows are 10 T cell receptor beta chains derived from one specimen sequenced in a study of regulatory T cells in long-lasting Graves disease. According to the study, TCR beta libraries were built with iRepertoire HTBI primers and CDR3-region Arm-PCR. One entry per CDR3 protein, called by TCRdb with MiXCR from the multiplex PCR reads. The sample yields hundreds of thousands of distinct CDR3 sequences, about 16% seen once. Noted time point: newly diagnosed GD, antithyroid drugs for less than 3 months. Extracted RNA from PBMCs served as the source of the TCR library. The data also belong to a second study, concerning T cells in Graves' hyperthyroidism and ophthalmopathy.

The source was peripheral blood mononuclear cells (PBMCs), collected at new diagnosis, from a patient treated with antithyroid drugs. These receptors came from a woman aged 35-60 years with Graves disease.

In this sample, this clonotype turned up many times. Here the CDR3 DNA reads TGTGCCAGCAGTGAACTGACAGGGAGCAATCAGCCCCAGCATTTT. It translates to CASSELTGSNQPQHF. V gene TRBV2 combines with J gene TRBJ1-5, with TRBD1 matching 7 bases. CDR3 length: 15 amino acids. In germline, CDR1 is SNHLY, CDR2 FYNNEI. Trimming cost V 2 bases and J 1 base; bases outside gene matches: 2. Filled out from reference TRBV2 and TRBJ1-5, the complete variable domain reads EPEVTQTPSHQVTQMGQEVILRCVPISNHLYFYWYRQILGQKVEFLVSFYNNEISEKSEIFDDQFSVERPDGSNFTLKIRSTKLEDSAMYFCASSELTGSNQPQHFGDGTRLSIL.

This clonotype was observed a few times. J is TRBJ1-6 and V is TRBV14; D remains ambiguous. Trimming shortened V by 0 bases and J by 3 bases, and 9 bases separated the two germline ends. Germline assignment: CDR1 SGHDN and CDR2 FVKESK. This CDR3 is built from 16 residues. The CDR3 region has the DNA TGTGCCAGCAGCCAAGAAGGGCAGAGCTATAATTCACCCCTCCACTTT. It codes for CASSQEGQSYNSPLHF.

This clonotype occurred many times. The rearrangement links TRBV20-1 to TRBJ2-1; TRBD2 is a possible D gene (7 bases). V shed 5 bases and J shed 0 bases, with 17 bases lying between them. Germline-derived CDR1 and CDR2 are DFQATT and SNEGSKA (reference sequence). This CDR3 comprises 16 residues. In nucleotides, the CDR3 is TGCAGTGCTGAGGGGTGGGGGGGCGGCTCCTACAATGAGCAGTTCTTC. Amino acid sequence: CSAEGWGGGSYNEQFF.

This clonotype was counted only a few times. The V call is TRBV28, the J call TRBJ1-2, with a possible D match to TRBD1 (6 bases). In germline, CDR1 is MDHEN, CDR2 SYDVKM. The ends were cut back, 3 bases at V and 7 bases at J, with 9 bases in the middle. The CDR3 is made up of 12 amino acids. The CDR3 reads CASSFGTFGYTF. In DNA form, the CDR3 reads TGTGCCAGCAGTTTCGGGACATTTGGCTACACCTTC.

This clonotype was found many times. This sequence joins TRBV5-5 and TRBJ2-7; D is unresolved. Looked up from germline, CDR1 is SGHKS and CDR2 is YYEKEE (reference sequence). Trimming stripped 2 bases from V and 0 bases from J, with 9 bases between. The CDR3 covers 14 residues. The DNA for the CDR3 is TGTGCCAGCAGCTTCGCGGTGAGCTCCTACGAGCAGTACTTC. Protein: CASSFAVSSYEQYF.

The CDR3 spells CASRNAGGVETQYF. The CDR3 DNA reads TGTGCCAGCAGAAACGCCGGAGGTGTGGAGACCCAGTACTTC. J is TRBJ2-5 and V is TRBV7-2; TRBD2 is a possible D gene (5 bases). The CDR3 is 14 residues long. Germline CDR1 is SGHTA and CDR2 is FQGNSA. Deletions cut 6 bases from V and 5 bases from J, with 16 bases between.

This clonotype was picked up many times. The chain uses TRBV3-1 and TRBJ2-1; 9 bases are a match to TRBD2. This CDR3 comprises 16 residues. Trimming cost V 2 bases and J 5 bases; bases outside gene matches: 7. Germline CDR1 reads LGHDT; CDR2 reads YNNKEL (reference sequence). DNA of the CDR3: TGTGCCAGCAGCCAATACCTCCTAGCGGGGCACAATGAGCAGTTCTTC. This sequence encodes CASSQYLLAGHNEQFF.

This clonotype was detected many times. The chain uses TRBV5-1 and TRBJ1-1, with 10 bases fitting TRBD1. Looked up from germline, CDR1 is SGHRS and CDR2 is YFSETQ. The CDR3 is 14 residues long. Germline trimming cut 4 bases from V and 6 bases from J; bases unmatched to any gene: 6. CDR3 residues: CASSAGQGPPEAFF. The CDR3 nucleotides read TGCGCCAGCAGCGCGGGACAGGGGCCTCCTGAAGCTTTCTTT.

In its sample, this clonotype was seen many times. This sequence joins TRBV10-3 and TRBJ2-5, with D hard to call. Germline V gives CDR1 ENHRY, CDR2 SYGVKD. CDR3 length equals 14 residues. The ends were cut back, 1 base at V and 3 bases at J, with 9 bases in the middle. The CDR3 DNA reads as TGTGCCATCAGTGAGTTTTCGATAAAAGAGACCCAGTACTTC. Translated: CAISEFSIKETQYF.

This clonotype was seen many times. J is TRBJ1-1 and V is TRBV11-2; D uncertain. V lost 1 base and J 7 bases, leaving 10 bases between the germline ends. Germline CDR1 is SGHAT and CDR2 is FQNNGV. This CDR3 has 13 residues. In DNA, the CDR3 is TGTGCCAGCAGCTTAGGAGTGAACCATGAAGCTTTCTTT. Translated, it gives CASSLGVNHEAFF.